The rows below give T cell receptor beta chains drawn from one sample of a study of shared clonotypes between healthy human individuals. Using immunoSEQ multiplex PCR, the repertoire was profiled, and TCRdb retains in-frame clones only, with some absent. The data show 760,000 or so clones, 95% to 97% seen once. Sequencing was done on a sample of naive CD8+ T cells sorted from blood. Source of these receptors: a man aged 25-45 years in good health. Both conserved end residues are part of each CDR3. The D gene is left open where the match is weak. Rows give clone size only sometimes, using once, few, many, or a class for an expanded clone.

NA | TRBJ2-5 | 11 | TRBV19 | NA | CASSLGETQYF | TGTGCCAGTAGTCTTGGAGAGACCCAGTACTTC
NA | TRBJ1-2 | 14 | TRBV28 | NA | CASSRGRAYYGYTF | TGTGCCAGCAGTAGGGGCAGGGCCTACTATGGCTACACCTTC
NA | TRBJ1-3 | 13 | TRBV21-1 | NA | CASSKGPGQTIYF | TGTGCCAGCAGCAAAGGACCGGGACAGACCATATATTTT
NA | TRBJ2-7 | 11 | TRBV30 | NA | CAWSVYGEQYF | TGTGCCTGGAGTGTATACGGCGAGCAGTACTTC
NA | TRBJ2-1 | 16 | TRBV10-3 | NA | CAISESSGPPYNEQFF | TGTGCCATCAGTGAGTCGAGCGGACCCCCCTACAATGAGCAGTTCTTC
NA | TRBJ2-1 | 14 | TRBV28 | NA | CASTGLGSYNEQFF | TGTGCCAGCACGGGACTCGGCTCCTACAATGAGCAGTTCTTC
NA | TRBJ2-7 | 16 | TRBV14 | TRBD2 | CASSQESGLVFYEQYF | TGTGCCAGCAGCCAAGAATCGGGACTAGTATTCTACGAGCAGTACTTC
NA | TRBJ2-7 | 14 | TRBV30 | TRBD1 | CAWSVSRGLNEQYF | TGTGCCTGGAGTGTATCCAGGGGGCTGAACGAGCAGTACTTC
NA | TRBJ2-1 | 15 | TRBV11-2 | NA | CASSPGAGIYNEQFF | TGTGCCAGCAGTCCGGGGGCGGGAATTTACAATGAGCAGTTCTTC
NA | TRBJ2-1 | 12 | TRBV18 | NA | CASSPPEYEQFF | TGTGCCAGCTCACCACCGGAGTATGAGCAGTTCTTC
NA | TRBJ1-5 | 18 | TRBV28 | NA | CASSSILLQGDGNQPQHF | TGTGCCAGCAGTTCGATCCTACTACAGGGTGATGGCAATCAGCCCCAGCATTTT
NA | TRBJ2-7 | 16 | TRBV27 | TRBD1 | CASSLRIPGTAYEQYF | TGTGCCAGCAGTCTCCGGATACCCGGGACAGCATACGAGCAGTACTTC
NA | TRBJ2-3 | 16 | TRBV27 | NA | CASSPFSGSSTDTQYF | TGTGCCAGCAGTCCCTTTAGCGGTAGTAGCACAGATACGCAGTATTTT
NA | TRBJ1-3 | 17 | TRBV19 | TRBD1 | CASSLRDREVSGNTIYF | TGTGCCAGTAGCCTCCGGGACAGGGAGGTTTCTGGAAACACCATATATTTT
NA | TRBJ2-3 | 16 | TRBV9 | TRBD2 | CASSGRGREGSDTQYF | TGTGCCAGCAGCGGACGCGGCCGGGAGGGATCGGATACGCAGTATTTT
NA | TRBJ1-5 | 12 | TRBV5-1 | NA | CASPTKYQPQHF | TGCGCCAGCCCTACAAAGTATCAGCCCCAGCATTTT
once | TRBJ2-7 | 12 | TRBV27 | TRBD1 | CASSLTGEEQYF | TGTGCCAGCAGTTTGACAGGGGAGGAGCAGTACTTC
NA | TRBJ1-5 | 15 | TRBV28 | NA | CASSFVRAGNQPQHF | TGTGCCAGCAGTTTCGTTAGGGCTGGAAATCAGCCCCAGCATTTT
NA | TRBJ2-7 | 18 | TRBV10-2 | TRBD2 | CASSDSALAEEFLGEQYF | TGCGCCAGCAGTGACTCTGCTCTAGCGGAAGAATTTTTGGGCGAGCAGTACTTC
NA | TRBJ2-7 | 14 | TRBV27 | TRBD1 | CASSPGTGDYEQYF | TGTGCCAGCAGTCCGGGGACAGGGGACTACGAGCAGTACTTC
NA | TRBJ2-5 | 15 | TRBV9 | NA | CASSVSWGIQETQYF | TGTGCCAGCAGCGTATCATGGGGTATCCAAGAGACCCAGTACTTC
once | TRBJ1-5 | 14 | TRBV5-1 | TRBD1 | CASRRDREDQPQHF | TGCGCCAGCAGGAGGGACAGGGAGGATCAGCCCCAGCATTTT
NA | TRBJ1-2 | 18 | TRBV12-5 | NA | CASGLVLGRETPYYGYTF | TGTGCTAGTGGTTTGGTACTGGGCAGGGAAACTCCATACTATGGCTACACCTTC
NA | TRBJ1-3 | 13 | TRBV30 | NA | CAWSTGSGNTIYF | TGTGCCTGGAGTACAGGGTCGGGAAACACCATATATTTT
NA | TRBJ2-4 | 18 | TRBV5-1 | NA | CASSPLEGARLAKNIQYF | TGCGCCAGCAGCCCCTTGGAGGGGGCTCGACTAGCCAAAAACATTCAGTACTTC
NA | TRBJ2-3 | 15 | TRBV6-5 | NA | CASSYGGRGTDTQYF | TGTGCCAGCAGTTACGGAGGGAGAGGAACAGATACGCAGTATTTT
NA | TRBJ2-7 | 15 | TRBV4-1 | NA | CASSQESGIAYEQYF | TGCGCCAGCAGCCAAGAAAGCGGAATCGCCTACGAGCAGTACTTC
NA | TRBJ1-2 | 13 | TRBV9 | TRBD1 | CASSGQGFYGYTF | TGTGCCAGCAGCGGACAGGGCTTCTATGGCTACACCTTC
NA | TRBJ2-7 | 15 | TRBV27 | TRBD2 | CASSLIAGDAYEQYF | TGTGCCAGCAGTTTGATCGCGGGAGACGCCTACGAGCAGTACTTC
once | TRBJ2-7 | 15 | TRBV5-5 | NA | CASSLFLAGEYEQYF | TGTGCCAGCAGCTTGTTCCTGGCAGGGGAATACGAGCAGTACTTC
NA | TRBJ1-5 | 15 | TRBV27 | NA | CASSGRPFSNQPQHF | TGTGCCAGCAGTGGGAGACCATTTAGCAATCAGCCCCAGCATTTT
NA | TRBJ1-5 | 16 | TRBV28 | NA | CASSLSGAGYHQPQHF | TGTGCCAGCAGTTTATCCGGGGCAGGCTACCATCAGCCCCAGCATTTT
NA | TRBJ2-3 | 17 | TRBV7-9 | NA | CASSPPGSPSGTDTQYF | TGTGCCAGCAGCCCCCCCGGGAGCCCTAGCGGCACAGATACGCAGTATTTT
once | TRBJ1-5 | 13 | TRBV28 | NA | CASSREGNQPQHF | TGTGCCAGCAGTCGTGAGGGCAATCAGCCCCAGCATTTT
NA | TRBJ1-4 | 15 | TRBV7-6 | NA | CASSSAAGPNEKLFF | TGTGCCAGCAGTTCCGCGGCGGGACCGAATGAAAAACTGTTTTTT
NA | TRBJ2-1 | 15 | TRBV5-1 | NA | CASSLDRGSYNEQFF | TGCGCCAGCAGCTTGGACCGGGGCTCCTACAATGAGCAGTTCTTC
NA | TRBJ2-7 | 11 | TRBV30 | NA | CAWSPEYEQYF | TGTGCCTGGAGCCCCGAGTACGAGCAGTACTTC
NA | TRBJ2-7 | 13 | TRBV5-5 | NA | CASSLTDSYEQYF | TGTGCCAGCAGCTTAACTGACTCCTACGAGCAGTACTTC
NA | TRBJ2-7 | 13 | TRBV12-2 | NA | CASRSAKSNEQYF | TGTGCAAGTCGCTCCGCTAAGTCCAACGAGCAGTACTTC
NA | TRBJ2-1 | 15 | TRBV6-5 | NA | CASSYSSPDWNEQFF | TGTGCCAGCAGTTACTCGAGCCCCGACTGGAATGAGCAGTTCTTC